Here is one T cell receptor beta chain with its context. The antigen is not known. Each patient gave between 1 and 8 samples of peripheral blood mononuclear cells, which were collected pretreatment and during treatment. The data originate from a study of PD-L1 blockade in urothelial cancer. Study background: The authors examined blood 3 weeks (second dose) and 6 weeks after treatment start. Overall study results and limits: Survival was better when pretreatment blood TCR clonality fell below the median.

Synthetic TCR analog templates were added to each PCR reaction. Produced via immunoSEQ multiplex PCR; TCRdb's table is partial and in-frame only. Here the sample spans 20,000 to 30,000 clones, 75% to 90% being singletons. The CDR3 extends over 15 amino acids. The germline gives CDR1 GTSNPN, CDR2 SVGIG (reference sequence). V lost 4 bases and J lost 3; bases outside the gene matches: 7. This TCR derives from a man between 60 and 75 years old with urothelial cancer. The rearrangement joins TRBV30 to TRBJ2-3; TRBD2 agrees at 10 bases. Sequences were derived from PBMCs, sampled around atezolizumab (anti-PD-L1) treatment. CDR3 DNA: TGTGCCTGGACCGGACTAGCGGACAATACAGATACGCAGTATTTT. It translates to CAWTGLADNTDTQYF.